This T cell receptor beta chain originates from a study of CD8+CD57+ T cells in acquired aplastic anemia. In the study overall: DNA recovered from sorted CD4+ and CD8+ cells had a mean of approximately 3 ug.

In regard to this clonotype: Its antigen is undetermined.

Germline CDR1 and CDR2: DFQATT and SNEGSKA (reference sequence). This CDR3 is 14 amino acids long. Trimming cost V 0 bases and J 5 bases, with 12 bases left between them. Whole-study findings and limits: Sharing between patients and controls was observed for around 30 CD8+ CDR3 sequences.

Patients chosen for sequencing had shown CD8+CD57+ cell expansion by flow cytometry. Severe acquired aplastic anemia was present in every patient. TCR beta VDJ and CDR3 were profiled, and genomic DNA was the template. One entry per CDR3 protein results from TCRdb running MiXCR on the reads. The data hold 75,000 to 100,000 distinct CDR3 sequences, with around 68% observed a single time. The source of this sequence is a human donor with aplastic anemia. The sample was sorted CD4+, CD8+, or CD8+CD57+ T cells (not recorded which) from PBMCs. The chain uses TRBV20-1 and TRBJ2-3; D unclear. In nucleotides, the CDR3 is TGCAGTGCTAGAGATACCGTGGTTGGAGATACGCAGTATTTT. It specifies CSARDTVVGDTQYF.